One sample yielded the 28 T cell receptor beta chains listed below, sequenced in a study of breast tumors, draining lymph nodes, adjacent tissues. Samples came from axillary lymph nodes draining the breast cancer. One entry per CDR3 protein results from TCRdb running MiXCR on the multiplex PCR reads. The top ten clones hold under 1.2% of a sample with about 300,000 distinct CDR3 sequences, roughly 31% of them seen once. The sample was axillary lymph node tissue. These receptors were collected from a female donor with breast cancer. Some clones in this sample may be carry-over from other donors' samples.

The CDR3 coding sequence is TGTGCCAGCTCACCAATGACCGGCCAAGAGACCCAGTACTTC. Translated, it gives CASSPMTGQETQYF. The chain recombines TRBV18 with TRBJ2-5; no clear D. The CDR3 runs to 14 residues. Trimming pared 2 bases from V and 1 base from J, leaving 8 bases between. Germline V gene sequence: CDR1 KGHSH, CDR2 LQKENI. The whole variable domain, filled in from reference TRBV18 and TRBJ2-5, reads NAGVMQNPRHLVRRRGQEARLRCSPMKGHSHVYWYRQLPEEGLKFMVYLQKENIIDESGMPKERFSAEFPKEGPSILRIQQVVRGDSAAYFCASSPMTGQETQYFGPGTRLLVL.

The genes are TRBV12-3 or TRBV12-4 and TRBJ2-6; TRBD1 matches at 10 bases. CDR3 size: 16 residues. Unmatched junction bases numbered 1, after V lost 3 bases and J lost 2 bases. CDR3 nucleotides: TGTGCCAGCAGTTTTGGACAGGGGGCTGGGGCCAACGTCCTGACTTTC. Translating gives CASSFGQGAGANVLTF.

In this sample, this clonotype turned up many times. The CDR3 is CASSLGGTSGRGTDTQYF. The CDR3 nucleotides read TGTGCCAGCAGTTTAGGCGGGACTAGCGGGAGGGGCACAGATACGCAGTATTTT. The rearrangement uses TRBV12-3 or TRBV12-4 and TRBJ2-3; 16 bases line up with TRBD2. CDR3 length: 18 amino acids. J was trimmed by 1 base and V by 1 base; bases with no gene match: 2.

In the case of this clonotype: A much larger clonotype is one base distant, so this may be a read error. This chain joins TRBV20-1 and TRBJ2-1, with 9 bases identical to TRBD2. Germline CDR1 DFQATT, CDR2 SNEGSKA (reference sequence). The CDR3 is 20 amino acids. The CDR3 DNA sequence: TGCAGTGCTAGAGATGGCCGAGGGTTTGGCGGGGGGGAACCCTACAATGAGCGGTTCTTC. Amino acid sequence: CSARDGRGFGGGEPYNERFF.

In the case of this clonotype: A read error may be the cause here, since a much bigger clone is one base away. The chain combines TRBV20-1 with TRBJ2-7; 8 bases are shared with TRBD2. The V and J ends lost 1 base and 0 bases, in that order; junction bases with no gene match: 8. The CDR3 covers 16 residues. Germline CDR1 and CDR2: DFQATT and SNEGSKA (reference sequence). The CDR3 DNA follows: TGCAGTGCTAGAGTTTTGGCGGGAGGACCCTCCTACGAGCAGTACTTC. Translated: CSARVLAGGPSYEQYF.

This clonotype appeared many times. The chain carries TRBV9 and TRBJ2-1, with TRBD2 matching over 12 bases. The J segment lost 14 bases and the V segment lost 2 bases, leaving 5 bases of the junction unmatched. This CDR3 contains 13 residues. Per germline, CDR1 SGDLS and CDR2 YYNGEE. DNA of the CDR3: TGTGCCAGCAGCGTCCTAGCGGGAGGGCAGGAGTTCTTC. It codes for CASSVLAGGQEFF.

Comment on this clonotype: A much larger clone differs by one base, so this may be a read error. The chain carries TRBV4-1 and TRBJ2-7, with D possibly matching TRBD2 (5 bases). Trimming took off 1 base at V and 5 bases at J, with 12 bases between the two ends. The germline CDR1 and CDR2 sequences are MGHRA and YSYEKL. CDR3 length equals 14 residues. CDR3 in amino acids: CASSQVVRRDEQYF. In DNA, the CDR3 is TGCGCCAGCAGCCAAGTTGTGAGGCGGGACGAGCAGTACTTC.

This clonotype was seen a few times. A much larger clone differs from this one at a single base, so this may be a read error. The CDR3 ends on some other residue instead of the conserved phenylalanine or tryptophan, so this is likely a read error. The rearrangement links TRBV9 to TRBJ2-3; 8 nucleotides line up with TRBD1. The V segment lost 4 bases and the J segment 5 bases; nucleotides outside the gene matches: 3. CDR3 length equals 13 residues. Germline CDR1 and CDR2: SGDLS and YYNGEE. The CDR3 DNA is TGTGCCAGCAGCATACAGGGGGTAGATACGCAGTATTCT. Its protein is CASSIQGVDTQYS.

The V and J genes are TRBV7-3 and TRBJ1-2; TRBD1 matches at 10 bases. The CDR3 runs 14 residues. The germline CDR1 and CDR2 sequences are SGHTA and FQGTGA. J was trimmed by 6 bases and V by 2 bases; bases with no gene match: 3. CDR3: CASSLVTGGNGYTF. The DNA of the CDR3 is TGTGCCAGCAGCTTAGTGACAGGGGGCAATGGCTACACCTTC.

This clonotype was found many times. The V and J genes are TRBV4-1 and TRBJ2-3; D may be TRBD2 (7 bases). The germline gives CDR1 MGHRA, CDR2 YSYEKL. Trimming left V 0 bases short and J 12 bases short, with 10 bases between. This CDR3 is 12 amino acids long. CDR3: CASSQEGGPQYF. DNA of the CDR3: TGCGCCAGCAGCCAAGAGGGGGGGCCACAGTATTTT.

This clonotype was counted once. This chain's CDR3 is CASSTRLAGDSRRLFF. CDR3 DNA: TGTGCCAGCAGCACGCGACTAGCGGGAGACAGCCGTCGGCTGTTTTTT. The chain couples TRBV9 to TRBJ1-4, with D possibly TRBD1 on 5 matching bases. Trimming took off 4 bases at V and 14 bases at J, with 27 bases between the two ends. The CDR3 length is 16 residues. Germline CDR1 reads SGDLS; CDR2 reads YYNGEE.

This clonotype was recorded many times. This chain links TRBV9 with TRBJ2-7, with D perhaps assigned TRBD1 or TRBD2 (5 bases each). The V and J ends lost 4 bases and 3 bases respectively, with 11 bases between them. In germline, CDR1 is SGDLS, CDR2 YYNGEE. This CDR3 region has 13 residues. The CDR3 coding sequence is TGTGCCAGCAGCCCAGGGAGCCGCTACGAGCAGTACTTC. The encoded protein is CASSPGSRYEQYF.

This sequence joins TRBV14 and TRBJ2-1; D may be TRBD1 or TRBD2 (5 bases each). Germline CDR1 reads SGHDN; CDR2 reads FVKESK. This CDR3 region has 13 residues. CDR3 coding DNA: TGTGCTAGGTCGGGGCGGGTCGCGAATGAGCAGTTCTTC. Its protein product is CARSGRVANEQFF.

This clonotype was seen many times. The chain has TRBV6-5 and TRBJ2-1, with 7 bases fitting TRBD2. This CDR3 contains 13 residues. The germline gives CDR1 MNHEY, CDR2 SVGAGI. Trimming removed 7 bases from V and 8 bases from J; junction bases left unmatched: 8. The chain's CDR3 is CASTRTRYDEQFF. The CDR3, as DNA: TGTGCCAGCACCAGGACTAGATACGATGAGCAGTTCTTC.

The rearrangement joins TRBV5-5 to TRBJ2-1; D may be TRBD2 (5 bases). The germline V gene has CDR1 SGHKS and CDR2 YYEKEE (reference sequence). The CDR3 runs to 19 residues. Trimming removed 3 bases at V and 0 bases at J, with 22 bases between. CDR3 protein: CASSSMELSPGSSYNEQFF. The CDR3 coding sequence is TGTGCCAGCAGCTCAATGGAGTTATCGCCTGGGAGCTCCTACAATGAGCAGTTCTTC. Full variable domain (rest looked up from reference TRBV5-5 and TRBJ2-1): DAGVTQSPTHLIKTRGQQVTLRCSPISGHKSVSWYQQVLGQGPQFIFQYYEKEERGRGNFPDRFSARQFPNYSSELNVNALLLGDSALYLCASSSMELSPGSSYNEQFFGPGTRLTVL.

The gene calls are TRBV19 and TRBJ2-3, with TRBD1 matching over 10 bases. Germline assignment: CDR1 LNHDA and CDR2 SQIVND (reference sequence). The CDR3 has 16 amino acids. With 3 bases clipped from V and 0 bases from J, the junction kept 3 bases outside the gene matches. CDR3 region: CASSMTGGTSTDTQYF. In DNA form, the CDR3 reads TGTGCCAGTAGTATGACAGGGGGCACTAGCACAGATACGCAGTATTTT. Full variable domain (rest looked up from reference TRBV19 and TRBJ2-3): DGGITQSPKYLFRKEGQNVTLSCEQNLNHDAMYWYRQDPGQGLRLIYYSQIVNDFQKGDIAEGYSVSREKKESFPLTVTSAQKNPTAFYLCASSMTGGTSTDTQYFGPGTRLTVL.

Worth noting for this clonotype: One base away lies a much larger clone, so this may be a sequencing read error. The chain links TRBV11-3 to TRBJ2-5; D not certain. The V gene's germline CDR1 is SGHNT and CDR2 YENEEA. The CDR3 has 14 residues. CDR3 residues: CASSLGPLQVTQYF. The CDR3 DNA follows: TGTGCCAGCAGCTTAGGCCCACTGCAAGTGACCCAGTACTTC.

Turning to this clonotype: This may be a read error, as it is one base from a much larger clone. The CDR3 carries no conserved terminal phenylalanine or tryptophan, so it likely arises from a read error. The V and J genes are TRBV12-3 or TRBV12-4 and TRBJ1-2, with D perhaps TRBD1 (5 bases). The CDR3 has 13 amino acids. V dropped 4 bases and J dropped 1 base, with 7 bases sitting between them. As DNA, the CDR3 is TGTGCCAGCAGTTATCAGGGTAACTATGGCTACACCATC. Protein: CASSYQGNYGYTI.

V is TRBV6-5 and J is TRBJ2-1, with 7 bases that match TRBD2. There are 17 residues in the CDR3. V was clipped by 4 bases and J by 0 bases; unmatched bases: 9. Per germline, CDR1 MNHEY and CDR2 SVGAGI. CDR3 region: CASSFRLATASYNEQFF. The CDR3 DNA sequence: TGTGCCAGCAGTTTCCGACTAGCAACGGCCTCCTACAATGAGCAGTTCTTC.

Concerning this clonotype: At one of its ends the junction is not consistent with the germline gene, which may arise from a read error. This chain joins TRBV5-1 and TRBJ2-7, with 8 bases fitting TRBD1. The length of the CDR3 is 14 residues. Per the germline V gene, CDR1 is SGHRS and CDR2 is YFSETQ. As DNA, the CDR3 is TGCGCCAGCAGCCTAACAGGGGGTCCCTACGAACAGTACTTC. Its protein is CASSLTGGPYEQYF.

V is TRBV5-4 and J is TRBJ2-1; perhaps TRBD2 as D (6 bases). Germline V gives CDR1 SGHNT, CDR2 YYREEE (reference sequence). The V end lost 2 bases, the J end lost 7 bases, and 22 bases lay between the germline ends. The CDR3 length is 17 residues. CDR3 coding DNA: TGTGCCAGCAGCTTACCCGGGGCCGGGAGAGGGAAAAATGAGCAGTTCTTC. As protein: CASSLPGAGRGKNEQFF.

With respect to this clonotype: It may be a read error: a sequence one base away is much more abundant. This chain links TRBV6-5 with TRBJ1-5; no clear D. CDR3 size: 14 residues. Trimming removed 6 bases at V and 5 bases at J, with 14 bases between. CDR1 MNHEY and CDR2 SVGAGI come from the germline V gene. The CDR3 loop is CASRPTWVDQPQHF. The CDR3 DNA follows: TGTGCCAGCAGACCTACATGGGTCGATCAGCCCCAGCATTTT.

This clonotype was picked up many times. The chain combines TRBV20-1 with TRBJ1-2; possibly TRBD1 for D (6 bases). Germline V lookup: CDR1 DFQATT, CDR2 SNEGSKA (reference sequence). The CDR3 is 14 residues long. Trimming cost V 3 bases and J 5 bases, with 16 bases left between them. CDR3: CSARTPGHQYGYTF. CDR3 nucleotides: TGCAGTGCTAGGACACCGGGACACCAATATGGCTACACCTTC.

V and J are TRBV18 and TRBJ2-5; D is undetermined. CDR1 is KGHSH and CDR2 is LQKENI in the germline V gene. The CDR3 extends over 11 amino acids. V was pared by 8 bases and J by 2 bases, with 6 bases between. The CDR3 loop is CASPRQETQYF. The CDR3 DNA is TGTGCCAGCCCACGACAAGAGACCCAGTACTTC.

At least ten counts were recorded for this clonotype. The chain joins TRBV6-6 to TRBJ1-5; perhaps TRBD1 as D (5 bases). Germline CDR1 is MNHNY and CDR2 is SVGAGI (reference sequence). The CDR3 length is 14 residues. With 0 bases removed from V and 5 bases from J, the gap between germline ends came to 8 bases. CDR3 protein: CASSYSGGDQPQHF. The DNA of the CDR3 is TGTGCCAGCAGTTACTCGGGGGGAGATCAGCCCCAGCATTTT.

This clonotype was observed many times. This chain joins TRBV7-2 and TRBJ2-1, with 11 bases identical to TRBD2. The V gene end was trimmed by 5 bases and the J gene end by 3 bases; junction bases not matched to a gene: 6. This CDR3 contains 16 residues. Germline V lookup: CDR1 SGHTA, CDR2 FQGNSA. The CDR3 DNA sequence: TGTGCCAGCAGCCATGGGACTAGCGGACTCTACAATGAGCAGTTCTTC. It codes for CASSHGTSGLYNEQFF.

This clonotype was seen at least ten times. This rearrangement joins TRBV20-1 to TRBJ2-7; tentative D call: TRBD1 (6 bases). The germline gives CDR1 DFQATT, CDR2 SNEGSKA (reference sequence). The CDR3 runs 13 residues. The V and J ends lost 7 bases and 0 bases respectively, with 13 bases between them. The CDR3 sequence is CSVLADSSYEQYF. The CDR3, as DNA: TGCAGTGTTCTGGCGGACAGCTCCTACGAGCAGTACTTC.

In its sample, this clonotype was seen a few times. The limits of the CDR3 on the DNA are not certain, so only TCRdb's listed CDR3 is given. The chain has TRBV4-2 and TRBJ1-5; TRBD1 reflects the table's D call only, with no check against the DNA. A total of 17 residues make up the CDR3, ends included. Germline assignment: CDR1 LGHNA and CDR2 YNFKEQ. CDR3 sequence reads: CASSQDSGQGGNQPQHF.